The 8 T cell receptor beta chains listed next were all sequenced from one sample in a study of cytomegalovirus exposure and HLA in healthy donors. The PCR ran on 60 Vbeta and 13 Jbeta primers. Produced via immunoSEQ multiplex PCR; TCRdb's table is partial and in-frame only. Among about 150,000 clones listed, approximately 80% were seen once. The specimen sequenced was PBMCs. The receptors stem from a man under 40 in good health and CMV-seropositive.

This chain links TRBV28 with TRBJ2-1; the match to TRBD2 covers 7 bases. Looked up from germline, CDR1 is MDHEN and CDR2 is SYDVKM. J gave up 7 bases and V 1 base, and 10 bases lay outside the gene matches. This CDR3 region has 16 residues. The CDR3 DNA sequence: TGTGCCAGCAGTTTATCTCTTCCGGGGAGGGAGAATGAGCAGTTCTTC. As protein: CASSLSLPGRENEQFF.

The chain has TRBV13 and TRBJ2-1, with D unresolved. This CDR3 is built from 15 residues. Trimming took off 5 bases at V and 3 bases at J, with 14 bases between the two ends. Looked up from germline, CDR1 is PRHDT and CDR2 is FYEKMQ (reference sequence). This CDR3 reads CASSQSVVGYNEQFF. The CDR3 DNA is TGTGCCAGCAGCCAGAGCGTCGTCGGCTACAATGAGCAGTTCTTC.

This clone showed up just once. The chain's CDR3 is CASSPGQAFSYEQYF. Written as DNA, the CDR3 is TGTGCCAGCAGCCCGGGACAGGCCTTCTCCTACGAGCAGTACTTC. This chain joins TRBV7-9 and TRBJ2-7, with TRBD1 matching 8 bases. Germline V lookup: CDR1 SEHNR, CDR2 FQNEAQ (reference sequence). Unmatched junction bases numbered 6, after V lost 5 bases and J lost 0 bases. The CDR3 contains 15 residues.

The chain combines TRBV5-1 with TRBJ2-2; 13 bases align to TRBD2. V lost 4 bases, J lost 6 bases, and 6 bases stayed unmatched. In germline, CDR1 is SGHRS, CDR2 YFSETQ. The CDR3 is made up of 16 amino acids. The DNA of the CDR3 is TGCGCCAGCAGCCCCGGACTAGCGGGGGTTCCCGGGGAGCTGTTTTTT. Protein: CASSPGLAGVPGELFF.

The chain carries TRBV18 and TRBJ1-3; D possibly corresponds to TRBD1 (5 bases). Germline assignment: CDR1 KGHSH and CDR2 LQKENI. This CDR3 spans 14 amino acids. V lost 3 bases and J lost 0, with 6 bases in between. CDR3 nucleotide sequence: TGTGCCAGCTCACCGGACATCTCTGGAAACACCATATATTTT. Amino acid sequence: CASSPDISGNTIYF.

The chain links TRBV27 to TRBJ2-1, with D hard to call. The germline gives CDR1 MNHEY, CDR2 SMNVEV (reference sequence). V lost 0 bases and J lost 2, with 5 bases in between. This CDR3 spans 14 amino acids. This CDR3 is CASSLSGAYNEQFF. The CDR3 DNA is TGTGCCAGCAGTTTATCCGGAGCCTACAATGAGCAGTTCTTC.

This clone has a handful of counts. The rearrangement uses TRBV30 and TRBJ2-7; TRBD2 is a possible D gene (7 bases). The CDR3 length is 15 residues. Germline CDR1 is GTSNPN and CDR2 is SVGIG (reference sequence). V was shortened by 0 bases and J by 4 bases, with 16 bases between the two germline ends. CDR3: CAWSVRGAQKYEQYF. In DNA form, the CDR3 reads TGTGCCTGGAGTGTACGGGGGGCGCAGAAGTACGAGCAGTACTTC.

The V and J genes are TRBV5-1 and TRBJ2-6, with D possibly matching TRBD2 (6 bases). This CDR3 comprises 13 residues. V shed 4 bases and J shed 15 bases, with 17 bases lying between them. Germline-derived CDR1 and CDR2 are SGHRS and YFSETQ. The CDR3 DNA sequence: TGCGCCAGCAGCCCCGGGACTCCCGTCGGCCTGACTTTC. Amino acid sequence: CASSPGTPVGLTF.